One and the same sample provided the 30 T cell receptor beta chains below, sequenced in a study of T cells in Graves' hyperthyroidism and ophthalmopathy. Amplification targeted TCR beta CDR3 regions from RNA transcripts. First-round RT-PCR with HTBI primers amplified the TCR CDR3 region. TCRdb re-called the multiplex PCR reads with MiXCR, one entry per CDR3 protein. The data contain under 350,000 distinct CDR3 sequences, roughly a fifth of them singletons. The material sequenced was blood. All receptors derive from a woman in her forties or fifties with Graves' hyperthyroidism.

This clonotype was observed at least ten times. The V and J genes are TRBV11-2 and TRBJ2-1; possibly TRBD2 for D (5 bases). Trimming removed 7 bases from V and 10 bases from J, with 11 bases in between. The CDR3 loop spans 11 amino acids. The germline CDR1 and CDR2 sequences are SGHAT and FQNNGV. CDR3 DNA sequence: TGTGCCAGCACCTCGGGAAGGGAGCAGTTCTTC. Translation: CASTSGREQFF.

This clonotype was counted only a few times. J is TRBJ1-3 and V is TRBV6-5; D uncertain. Trimming cost V 2 bases and J 0 bases, with 5 bases left between them. The CDR3 spans 14 residues. CDR1 MNHEY and CDR2 SVGAGI come from the germline V gene. The CDR3 DNA reads as TGTGCCAGCAGTTACCCCGGCTCTGGAAACACCATATATTTT. Its translation is CASSYPGSGNTIYF.

The chain is built from TRBV19 and TRBJ1-3; a weak D match, TRBD1 (5 bases). The CDR3 has 13 amino acids. Germline CDR1 is LNHDA and CDR2 is SQIVND (reference sequence). V was cut by 3 bases and J by 8 bases, with 11 bases left in between. The CDR3 DNA reads TGTGCCAGTAGTATCGGGGCCGGGGACACCATATATTTT. Amino acids: CASSIGAGDTIYF.

Many counts were recorded for this clonotype. The rearrangement links TRBV11-3 to TRBJ2-3, with 13 positions matching TRBD2. This CDR3 spans 15 amino acids. Trimming took 5 bases from V and 6 from J; bases not matched to a gene: 5. Per the germline V gene, CDR1 is SGHNT and CDR2 is YENEEA. This CDR3 reads CASSPRLAGGDTQYF. The CDR3 DNA follows: TGTGCCAGCAGCCCCCGACTAGCGGGAGGCGATACGCAGTATTTT.

The chain recombines TRBV7-9 with TRBJ1-2; 12 bases are shared with TRBD1. The V segment lost 5 bases and the J segment 3 bases; nucleotides outside the gene matches: 4. Germline assignment: CDR1 SEHNR and CDR2 FQNEAQ (reference sequence). The CDR3 is 15 amino acids. CDR3 residues: CASSRGQGADYGYTF. The DNA of the CDR3 is TGTGCCAGCAGCCGGGGACAGGGGGCTGACTATGGCTACACCTTC. The entire variable domain, with the rest obtained from reference TRBV7-9 and TRBJ1-2, is as follows: DTGVSQNPRHKITKRGQNVTFRCDPISEHNRLYWYRQTLGQGPEFLTYFQNEAQLEKSRLLSDRFSAERPKGSFSTLEIQRTEQGDSAMYLCASSRGQGADYGYTFGSGTRLTVV.

This clonotype has at least ten counts. Here the CDR3 DNA reads TGTGCCAGCAGAAGGGGTTCCGGGGAGCTGTTTTTT. Protein sequence: CASRRGSGELFF. The rearrangement uses TRBV28 and TRBJ2-2, with TRBD1 as a possible D gene (5 bases). V dropped 6 bases and J dropped 6 bases, with 8 bases sitting between them. Germline V gene lookup returns CDR1 MDHEN and CDR2 SYDVKM. The CDR3 runs 12 residues.

This clonotype was counted many times. The rearrangement joins TRBV30 to TRBJ1-1; tentative D call: TRBD1 (6 bases). V was clipped by 1 base and J by 7 bases, with 7 bases between them. CDR3 length equals 11 residues. Germline loops: CDR1 GTSNPN, CDR2 SVGIG (reference sequence). In DNA, the CDR3 is TGTGCCTGGAGTGGACAGGTTGAAGCTTTCTTT. Residues: CAWSGQVEAFF.

In this sample, this clonotype turned up many times. This chain connects TRBV5-1 to TRBJ2-3, with a weak D call TRBD2 (5 bases). CDR3 length: 13 residues. Trimming pared 4 bases from V and 1 base from J, leaving 7 bases between. Germline CDR1 SGHRS, CDR2 YFSETQ. CDR3 residues: CASSRTGTDTQYF. CDR3 nucleotides: TGCGCCAGCAGCCGGACTGGCACAGATACGCAGTATTTT. The full variable domain, completed using reference TRBV5-1 and TRBJ2-3, is KAGVTQTPRYLIKTRGQQVTLSCSPISGHRSVSWYQQTPGQGLQFLFEYFSETQRNKGNFPGRFSGRQFSNSRSEMNVSTLELGDSALYLCASSRTGTDTQYFGPGTRLTVL.

This clonotype was observed a few times. V gene TRBV7-9 combines with J gene TRBJ2-7, with D unresolved. Looked up from germline, CDR1 is SEHNR and CDR2 is FQNEAQ (reference sequence). The germline V and J ends were trimmed by 3 bases and 2 bases, with 11 bases remaining between them. The CDR3 runs 14 residues. The CDR3 here is CASSFGFQPYEQYF. CDR3 in DNA: TGTGCCAGCAGCTTCGGATTTCAACCCTACGAGCAGTACTTC.

The chain recombines TRBV2 with TRBJ2-2; D ambiguous. The V and J ends lost 7 bases and 0 bases respectively, with 9 bases between them. The V gene's germline CDR1 is SNHLY and CDR2 FYNNEI. There are 14 residues in the CDR3. DNA for the CDR3: TGTGCCAGCACTTACATAACGAACACCGGGGAGCTGTTTTTT. It encodes CASTYITNTGELFF. The full variable domain, in which reference TRBV2 and TRBJ2-2 provide the parts outside the CDR3, is EPEVTQTPSHQVTQMGQEVILRCVPISNHLYFYWYRQILGQKVEFLVSFYNNEISEKSEIFDDQFSVERPDGSNFTLKIRSTKLEDSAMYFCASTYITNTGELFFGEGSRLTVL.

This chain connects TRBV19 to TRBJ2-5; D perhaps matches TRBD2 (5 bases). CDR3 length: 15 amino acids. CDR1 LNHDA and CDR2 SQIVND come from the germline V gene (reference sequence). V shed 7 bases and J shed 2 bases, with 17 bases lying between them. The CDR3 sequence is CASNKNGVGQETQYF. In DNA, the CDR3 is TGTGCCAGTAACAAGAACGGGGTGGGGCAAGAGACCCAGTACTTC.

As to this clonotype: Possible read error: a much larger clone is one base away. This chain connects TRBV20-1 to TRBJ2-3; D tentatively fits TRBD1 or TRBD2 (5 bases each). Germline CDR1 and CDR2: DFQATT and SNEGSKA (reference sequence). Trimming pared 6 bases from V and 1 base from J, leaving 20 bases between. The CDR3 contains 16 residues. The CDR3 sequence: CSARIVVGVRTDTQYF. CDR3 sequence (DNA): TGCAGTGCCCGGATTGTAGTGGGGGTCCGCACAGATACGCAGTATTTT.

This clonotype was recorded many times. The chain joins TRBV6-5 to TRBJ2-2; 9 nucleotides align to TRBD1. V shed 2 bases, J shed 4 bases, and the junction held 5 bases outside the gene matches. The CDR3 contains 16 residues. The germline gives CDR1 MNHEY, CDR2 SVGAGI. The CDR3 nucleotides read TGTGCCAGCAGTTACCTTGACAGGGGGAGCACCGGGGAGCTGTTTTTT. Translation: CASSYLDRGSTGELFF.

This clonotype showed up just once. This chain connects TRBV9 to TRBJ1-2; D remains unclear. The CDR3 length is 15 residues. V lost 3 bases and J 8 bases, leaving 20 bases between the germline ends. Germline-derived CDR1 and CDR2 are SGDLS and YYNGEE. The CDR3 DNA reads as TGTGCCAGCAGCGCCTCGCCGGCGGGATATGGAGGCTACACCTTC. This sequence encodes CASSASPAGYGGYTF.

This clonotype occurred many times. The V gene is TRBV6-1, the J gene TRBJ1-2, with D uncertain. V gave up 7 bases and J gave up 3 bases, with 21 bases separating them. Germline V gene sequence: CDR1 MNHNS, CDR2 SASEGT. The length of the CDR3 is 16 residues. CDR3 sequence reads: CASTSNGVKRDYGYTF. The CDR3 DNA sequence: TGTGCCAGCACCTCAAACGGGGTAAAGAGAGACTATGGCTACACCTTC.

In this sample, this clonotype turned up once. The chain joins TRBV11-3 to TRBJ2-2, with D possibly called TRBD1 or TRBD2 (5 bases each). Germline V CDR1 and CDR2: SGHNT, YENEEA. V was shortened by 1 base and J by 5 bases, with 20 bases between the two germline ends. The CDR3 is 18 residues long. The CDR3 loop is CASSLAELGVYRTGELFF. The CDR3 DNA sequence: TGTGCCAGCAGCTTAGCTGAATTGGGGGTCTATCGAACCGGGGAGCTGTTTTTT.

The chain couples TRBV19 to TRBJ1-1, with no clear D. The CDR3 runs 14 residues. CDR1 is LNHDA, CDR2 SQIVND, per germline (reference sequence). Trimming shortened V by 4 bases and J by 0 bases, and 9 bases separated the two germline ends. In DNA, the CDR3 is TGTGCCAGTAGTAGGTGGAGAATGAACACTGAAGCTTTCTTT. Residues: CASSRWRMNTEAFF.

This clonotype has a count of ten or more. This chain uses TRBV9 with TRBJ2-2, with 12 positions matching TRBD2. The germline gives CDR1 SGDLS, CDR2 YYNGEE. V gave up 0 bases and J gave up 3 bases; unmatched junction bases: 21. The CDR3 spans 23 residues. CDR3 DNA sequence: TGTGCCAGCAGCGTAGTTCGGGGCCCCCCTTTACTAGCGGGGGGCCGAGACACCGGGGAGCTGTTTTTT. The encoded protein is CASSVVRGPPLLAGGRDTGELFF. The full variable domain, completed using reference TRBV9 and TRBJ2-2, is DSGVTQTPKHLITATGQRVTLRCSPRSGDLSVYWYQQSLDQGLQFLIQYYNGEERAKGNILERFSAQQFPDLHSELNLSSLELGDSALYFCASSVVRGPPLLAGGRDTGELFFGEGSRLTVL.

This clonotype turned up a few times. This may come from a read error, since a much larger clone is one base off. The chain employs TRBV6-5 and TRBJ1-2; no firm D call. Germline V CDR1 and CDR2: MNHEY, SVGAGI. The CDR3 has 14 residues. Here the CDR3 reads CGSSYSITNYGYTF. CDR3 coding DNA: TGTGGCAGCAGTTACTCGATCACAAACTATGGCTACACCTTC.

This clonotype was counted at least ten times. The chain recombines TRBV28 with TRBJ1-6; possibly TRBD1 for D (6 bases). V lost 6 bases and J lost 6, with 18 bases in between. Germline V gene sequence: CDR1 MDHEN, CDR2 SYDVKM. The CDR3 has 16 amino acids. CDR3 residues: CASRADSLMGNSPLHF. The CDR3 DNA reads as TGTGCCAGCAGGGCGGACAGCCTGATGGGTAATTCACCCCTCCACTTT.

This clonotype was picked up many times. The genes are TRBV20-1 and TRBJ2-1; TRBD2 aligns across 13 bases. This CDR3 is built from 18 residues. From germline, CDR1 is DFQATT and CDR2 SNEGSKA (reference sequence). Trimming cost V 0 bases and J 7 bases; bases outside gene matches: 12. The CDR3 here is CSARDHWGTSGNQNEQFF. CDR3 bases: TGCAGTGCTAGAGATCATTGGGGGACTAGCGGGAATCAGAATGAGCAGTTCTTC.

V usage is TRBV6-1 and J usage is TRBJ1-6; D is possibly TRBD1 (6 bases). CDR1 and CDR2 (germline): MNHNS, SASEGT. There are 14 residues in the CDR3. Trimming took 5 bases from V and 9 from J, leaving 14 bases between them. DNA for the CDR3: TGTGCCAGCAGTTCCTCTCAGGGGACTTCACCCCTCCACTTT. This translates into CASSSSQGTSPLHF.

This clonotype was detected once. The chain joins TRBV28 to TRBJ1-1, with D possibly being TRBD1 (6 bases). There are 16 residues in the CDR3. With 2 bases removed from V and 1 base from J, the gap between germline ends came to 14 bases. Germline V gene lookup returns CDR1 MDHEN and CDR2 SYDVKM. This CDR3 reads CASSLIARQENTEAFF. CDR3 in DNA: TGTGCCAGCAGTTTAATTGCCAGACAGGAGAACACTGAAGCTTTCTTT.

This clonotype was observed at least ten times. This chain joins TRBV11-2 and TRBJ1-1, with D unclear. The V end was cut by 1 base, the J end by 4 bases, with 13 bases between. The CDR3 is made up of 15 amino acids. Germline lookup yields CDR1 SGHAT and CDR2 FQNNGV. The chain's CDR3 is CASSLGGAPGTEAFF. Here the CDR3 DNA reads TGTGCCAGCAGCTTAGGAGGCGCCCCTGGCACTGAAGCTTTCTTT.

The rearrangement uses TRBV5-5 and TRBJ1-2; possible D gene TRBD1, 6 bases. Trimming left V 4 bases short and J 3 bases short, with 13 bases between. The CDR3 spans 14 residues. The germline V gene encodes CDR1 SGHKS and CDR2 YYEKEE (reference sequence). In DNA form, the CDR3 reads TGTGCCAGCAGCCCCCGGGCAGGGGACTATGGCTACACCTTC. Translating gives CASSPRAGDYGYTF.

This rearrangement joins TRBV3-1 to TRBJ2-7, with 9 positions matching TRBD2. The CDR3 totals 15 residues. Germline V CDR1 and CDR2: LGHDT, YNNKEL (reference sequence). The V segment lost 5 bases and the J segment 6 bases; nucleotides outside the gene matches: 11. The CDR3 protein is CASSIRDSGSLEQYF. The CDR3 DNA sequence: TGTGCCAGCAGCATACGGGATAGCGGGAGTCTCGAGCAGTACTTC.

Ten or more counts support this clonotype. V and J are TRBV10-3 and TRBJ1-1, with 7 nucleotides matching TRBD1. Germline CDR1 is ENHRY and CDR2 is SYGVKD. With 5 bases clipped from V and 11 bases from J, the junction kept 5 bases outside the gene matches. The CDR3 loop spans 11 amino acids. DNA for the CDR3: TGTGCCATCAGTTATGACAGGGTGGCTTTCTTT. The encoded protein is CAISYDRVAFF.

The chain has TRBV5-4 and TRBJ1-2; D may be TRBD1 (6 bases). This CDR3 comprises 17 residues. Germline CDR1 reads SGHNT; CDR2 reads YYREEE (reference sequence). With 6 bases removed from V and 3 bases from J, the gap between germline ends came to 24 bases. CDR3 sequence (DNA): TGTGCCAGCATCCAAAGGGAAAGGGGGGGACCGGACTATGGCTACACCTTC. It encodes CASIQRERGGPDYGYTF.

This CDR3 is CASSPDGFYEQYF. In nucleotides, the CDR3 is TGTGCCAGCAGTCCGGACGGATTCTACGAGCAGTACTTC. The chain uses TRBV2 and TRBJ2-7, with no clear D. Germline CDR1 and CDR2: SNHLY and FYNNEI. The germline V and J ends were trimmed by 5 bases and 3 bases, with 11 bases remaining between them. The CDR3 loop spans 13 amino acids.

This clonotype was counted between two and nine times. Written as DNA, the CDR3 is TGTGCCAGCTCACCACCTAGCGGGGGGAACGAGCAGTTCTTC. This gives the protein CASSPPSGGNEQFF. The rearrangement links TRBV18 to TRBJ2-1; 10 nucleotides match TRBD2. Germline V gives CDR1 KGHSH, CDR2 LQKENI. V lost 0 bases and J lost 10; bases outside the gene matches: 3. The CDR3 is made up of 14 amino acids. Based on the CDR3 plus reference TRBV18 and TRBJ2-1, the full variable domain is NAGVMQNPRHLVRRRGQEARLRCSPMKGHSHVYWYRQLPEEGLKFMVYLQKENIIDESGMPKERFSAEFPKEGPSILRIQQVVRGDSAAYFCASSPPSGGNEQFFGPGTRLTVL.